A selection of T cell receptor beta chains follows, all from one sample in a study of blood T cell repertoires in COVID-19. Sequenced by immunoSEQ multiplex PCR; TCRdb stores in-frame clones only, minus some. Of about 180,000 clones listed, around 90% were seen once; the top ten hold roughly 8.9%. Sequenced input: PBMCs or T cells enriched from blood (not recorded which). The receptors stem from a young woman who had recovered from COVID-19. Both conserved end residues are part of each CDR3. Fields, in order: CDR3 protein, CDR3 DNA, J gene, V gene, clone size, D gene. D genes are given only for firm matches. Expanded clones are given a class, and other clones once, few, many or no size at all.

cdr3_aa: CASSQEQGSPSAEQFF; cdr3_nt: TGTGCCAGCAGCCAAGAGCAGGGGAGCCCGAGTGCTGAGCAGTTCTTC; j_call: TRBJ2-1; v_call: TRBV4-2; clone_size: -; d_call: -
cdr3_aa: CASSWPGGGNNEQFF; cdr3_nt: TGTGCCAGCAGCTGGCCGGGGGGTGGGAACAATGAGCAGTTCTTC; j_call: TRBJ2-1; v_call: TRBV13; clone_size: -; d_call: TRBD2
cdr3_aa: CATSFPDRGHTEAFF; cdr3_nt: TGTGCCACCTCCTTCCCAGACAGGGGGCACACTGAAGCTTTCTTT; j_call: TRBJ1-1; v_call: TRBV10-3; clone_size: -; d_call: TRBD1
cdr3_aa: CASSVTPGQGDYNSPLHF; cdr3_nt: TGTGCCAGCTCAGTCACTCCGGGACAGGGGGATTATAATTCACCCCTCCACTTT; j_call: TRBJ1-6; v_call: TRBV18; clone_size: -; d_call: TRBD1
cdr3_aa: CASSSAGGSTEAFF; cdr3_nt: TGTGCCAGCAGTTCAGCGGGGGGGAGCACTGAAGCTTTCTTT; j_call: TRBJ1-1; v_call: TRBV28; clone_size: -; d_call: -
cdr3_aa: CASSPTRDRKTRGYEQYF; cdr3_nt: TGTGCCAGCAGCCCCACCCGGGACAGGAAGACGAGAGGCTACGAGCAGTACTTC; j_call: TRBJ2-7; v_call: TRBV3-1/TRBV3-2; clone_size: -; d_call: TRBD1
cdr3_aa: CASSFTPTRDSGANVLTF; cdr3_nt: TGTGCCAGCAGTTTTACACCGACTAGAGACTCTGGGGCCAACGTCCTGACTTTC; j_call: TRBJ2-6; v_call: TRBV28; clone_size: -; d_call: -
cdr3_aa: CASSLLERHPSNQPQHF; cdr3_nt: TGTGCCAGCAGTTTATTGGAGAGGCACCCTAGCAATCAGCCCCAGCATTTT; j_call: TRBJ1-5; v_call: TRBV28; clone_size: -; d_call: -
cdr3_aa: CASSLASGGGNEQFF; cdr3_nt: TGTGCCAGCAGCTTAGCTAGCGGGGGGGGTAATGAGCAGTTCTTC; j_call: TRBJ2-1; v_call: TRBV7-6; clone_size: -; d_call: TRBD2
cdr3_aa: CASSEQGGEAFF; cdr3_nt: TGTGCCAGCAGTGAACAGGGCGGTGAAGCTTTCTTT; j_call: TRBJ1-1; v_call: TRBV25-1; clone_size: once; d_call: -
cdr3_aa: CASSQTVVNTEAFF; cdr3_nt: TGTGCCAGCTCCCAGACAGTGGTAAATACTGAAGCTTTCTTT; j_call: TRBJ1-1; v_call: TRBV18; clone_size: -; d_call: -
cdr3_aa: CSAERKDTQYF; cdr3_nt: TGCAGCGCTGAGAGGAAAGATACGCAGTATTTT; j_call: TRBJ2-3; v_call: TRBV20-1; clone_size: -; d_call: -
cdr3_aa: CASRQAGYGYTF; cdr3_nt: TGTGCCAGCCGCCAGGCGGGCTATGGCTACACCTTC; j_call: TRBJ1-2; v_call: TRBV28; clone_size: -; d_call: -
cdr3_aa: CASSLQQPYEQYF; cdr3_nt: TGTGCCAGCAGCTTACAACAGCCCTACGAGCAGTACTTC; j_call: TRBJ2-7; v_call: TRBV7-9; clone_size: few; d_call: -
cdr3_aa: CASSQRTGNNSPLHF; cdr3_nt: TGCGCCAGCAGCCAACGGACGGGGAATAATTCACCCCTCCACTTT; j_call: TRBJ1-6; v_call: TRBV4-3; clone_size: -; d_call: -
cdr3_aa: CASSLISGNEQFF; cdr3_nt: TGTGCCAGCAGCTTGATCAGTGGTAATGAGCAGTTCTTC; j_call: TRBJ2-1; v_call: TRBV7-2; clone_size: -; d_call: -
cdr3_aa: CAISERSNTEAFF; cdr3_nt: TGTGCCATCAGTGAACGCAGTAACACTGAAGCTTTCTTT; j_call: TRBJ1-1; v_call: TRBV10-3; clone_size: -; d_call: -
cdr3_aa: CASSLEAAGRYGYTF; cdr3_nt: TGCGCCAGCAGCTTGGAGGCGGCCGGGAGGTATGGCTACACCTTC; j_call: TRBJ1-2; v_call: TRBV5-1; clone_size: once; d_call: -
cdr3_aa: CASSQLPRGGTEAFF; cdr3_nt: TGTGCCAGCAGCCAACTCCCGAGGGGGGGCACTGAAGCTTTCTTT; j_call: TRBJ1-1; v_call: TRBV14; clone_size: -; d_call: -
cdr3_aa: CASNTGTVNTEAFF; cdr3_nt: TGTGCCAGCAACACCGGGACAGTGAACACTGAAGCTTTCTTT; j_call: TRBJ1-1; v_call: TRBV2; clone_size: once; d_call: TRBD1
cdr3_aa: CASSDPGQVSSRYTF; cdr3_nt: TGTGCCAGTAGCGACCCCGGACAGGTCTCTTCCCGCTACACCTTC; j_call: TRBJ1-2; v_call: TRBV19; clone_size: once; d_call: TRBD1
cdr3_aa: CAWMSSGGYGYTF; cdr3_nt: TGTGCCTGGATGTCGTCAGGTGGCTATGGCTACACCTTC; j_call: TRBJ1-2; v_call: TRBV30; clone_size: -; d_call: -
cdr3_aa: CASRDRGYNEQFF; cdr3_nt: TGTGCCAGCAGAGACAGGGGCTACAATGAGCAGTTCTTC; j_call: TRBJ2-1; v_call: TRBV28; clone_size: once; d_call: TRBD1
cdr3_aa: CASTPTPGKNTEAFF; cdr3_nt: TGTGCCAGCACCCCAACCCCCGGGAAGAACACTGAAGCTTTCTTT; j_call: TRBJ1-1; v_call: TRBV28; clone_size: -; d_call: -
cdr3_aa: CASSLGRTGDYEQYF; cdr3_nt: TGTGCCAGCAGCTTAGGGAGGACAGGGGACTACGAGCAGTACTTC; j_call: TRBJ2-7; v_call: TRBV11-3; clone_size: -; d_call: TRBD1
cdr3_aa: CASSFIPPSYGYTF; cdr3_nt: TGTGCCAGCAGCTTCATTCCCCCCAGCTATGGCTACACCTTC; j_call: TRBJ1-2; v_call: TRBV5-5; clone_size: -; d_call: -
cdr3_aa: CASTGGEREKLFF; cdr3_nt: TGTGCCAGCACAGGAGGGGAAAGAGAAAAACTGTTTTTT; j_call: TRBJ1-4; v_call: TRBV2; clone_size: -; d_call: -
cdr3_aa: CASSLLAGEGTDTQYF; cdr3_nt: TGTGCCAGCAGCCTTCTAGCGGGAGAAGGCACAGATACGCAGTATTTT; j_call: TRBJ2-3; v_call: TRBV9; clone_size: -; d_call: TRBD2
cdr3_aa: CASRASWAPGGANVLTF; cdr3_nt: TGTGCCAGTAGGGCCTCCTGGGCCCCTGGAGGGGCCAACGTCCTGACTTTC; j_call: TRBJ2-6; v_call: TRBV19; clone_size: -; d_call: -
cdr3_aa: CASSLEAASSYEQYF; cdr3_nt: TGCGCCAGCAGCTTGGAAGCGGCTAGCTCCTACGAGCAGTACTTC; j_call: TRBJ2-7; v_call: TRBV5-1; clone_size: -; d_call: -
cdr3_aa: CASSRRIGRDFNTEAFF; cdr3_nt: TGTGCCAGCAGCCGTCGAATCGGGCGGGACTTTAACACTGAAGCTTTCTTT; j_call: TRBJ1-1; v_call: TRBV13; clone_size: -; d_call: -
cdr3_aa: CASSAQGPNTEAFF; cdr3_nt: TGTGCCAGCTCGGCTCAGGGGCCGAACACTGAAGCTTTCTTT; j_call: TRBJ1-1; v_call: TRBV18; clone_size: -; d_call: -
cdr3_aa: CASSQVRTAGANVLTF; cdr3_nt: TGTGCCAGCAGCCAAGTAAGGACAGCTGGGGCCAACGTCCTGACTTTC; j_call: TRBJ2-6; v_call: TRBV3-1/TRBV3-2; clone_size: once; d_call: -
cdr3_aa: CASQREGSYEQYF; cdr3_nt: TGTGCCAGTCAGCGGGAGGGCTCCTACGAGCAGTACTTC; j_call: TRBJ2-7; v_call: TRBV19; clone_size: -; d_call: TRBD2
cdr3_aa: CASSQDLGGTGELFF; cdr3_nt: TGTGCCAGCAGCCAAGACCTTGGGGGGACCGGGGAGCTGTTTTTT; j_call: TRBJ2-2; v_call: TRBV14; clone_size: -; d_call: -
cdr3_aa: CASSLLTVNQPQHF; cdr3_nt: TGTGCCAGCAGCTTGCTGACAGTCAATCAGCCCCAGCATTTT; j_call: TRBJ1-5; v_call: TRBV5-8; clone_size: -; d_call: -
cdr3_aa: CASSPRLAPGVRANEQFF; cdr3_nt: TGTGCCAGCAGCCCACGACTAGCCCCGGGGGTTCGGGCAAATGAGCAGTTCTTC; j_call: TRBJ2-1; v_call: TRBV14; clone_size: -; d_call: TRBD2
cdr3_aa: CASSFGGRPHEKLFF; cdr3_nt: TGTGCCAGCAGCTTTGGCGGGAGGCCCCATGAAAAACTGTTTTTT; j_call: TRBJ1-4; v_call: TRBV7-2; clone_size: -; d_call: -
cdr3_aa: CASSFGPTGGTEAFF; cdr3_nt: TGCGCCAGCAGCTTTGGGCCGACAGGGGGCACTGAAGCTTTCTTT; j_call: TRBJ1-1; v_call: TRBV5-1; clone_size: -; d_call: TRBD1
cdr3_aa: CASRTIGTDGYTF; cdr3_nt: TGTGCCAGCAGGACTATTGGGACAGATGGCTACACCTTC; j_call: TRBJ1-2; v_call: TRBV2; clone_size: -; d_call: TRBD1
cdr3_aa: CSVTGYHSGNTIYF; cdr3_nt: TGCAGCGTTACAGGGTATCACTCTGGAAACACCATATATTTT; j_call: TRBJ1-3; v_call: TRBV29-1; clone_size: -; d_call: -
cdr3_aa: CASRSGLAGEVTGELFF; cdr3_nt: TGTGCCAGCAGATCCGGACTAGCGGGCGAGGTCACCGGGGAGCTGTTTTTT; j_call: TRBJ2-2; v_call: TRBV7-9; clone_size: -; d_call: TRBD2